The 31 T cell receptor beta chains below all came from one sample that was sequenced in a study of cytomegalovirus exposure and HLA in healthy donors. The study ran its PCR with 60 Vbeta and 13 Jbeta primers. Libraries were prepared by immunoSEQ multiplex PCR; TCRdb keeps only in-frame clonotypes and omits some of them. Of under 150,000 clones listed, less than 90% were seen once; the top ten hold more than 1.5%. Sequencing was done on a sample of PBMCs. The receptors here all came from a man between 40 and 49 years old in good health and CMV-seronegative.

The genes are TRBV6-5 and TRBJ2-3; a weak D match, TRBD1 (6 bases). The CDR3 runs to 13 residues. V was clipped by 0 bases and J by 6 bases, with 7 bases between them. The germline V gene encodes CDR1 MNHEY and CDR2 SVGAGI. Written as DNA, the CDR3 is TGTGCCAGCAGTTACTCGAGGGGGGATACGCAGTATTTT. It translates to CASSYSRGDTQYF.

This clone appeared once. The V call is TRBV5-6, the J call TRBJ1-5, with a possible D match to TRBD1 (6 bases). The germline V gene has CDR1 SGHDT and CDR2 YYEEEE. The CDR3 has 17 residues. V shed 5 bases and J shed 0 bases, with 18 bases lying between them. The CDR3 DNA sequence: TGTGCCAGCAGTACATCGGTTGGACAGTCTAGCAATCAGCCCCAGCATTTT. Translated: CASSTSVGQSSNQPQHF.

The chain links TRBV27 to TRBJ2-2; 11 bases are a match to TRBD1. The V segment lost 7 bases and the J segment 2 bases; nucleotides outside the gene matches: 12. Germline CDR1 reads MNHEY; CDR2 reads SMNVEV (reference sequence). CDR3 size: 18 residues. The CDR3 spells CASNSLPGTGGNTGELFF. CDR3 nucleotides: TGTGCCAGCAACTCCCTCCCCGGGACAGGGGGAAACACCGGGGAGCTGTTTTTT.

This chain joins TRBV7-2 and TRBJ1-5; D is possibly TRBD1 (5 bases). This CDR3 is built from 13 residues. Germline V lookup: CDR1 SGHTA, CDR2 FQGNSA. Trimming left V 11 bases short and J 0 bases short, with 11 bases between. The CDR3 bases are TGTGCCTCTGGGGCGGATAGCAATCAGCCCCAGCATTTT. Translated: CASGADSNQPQHF.

This chain joins TRBV7-2 and TRBJ2-7; the D gene is possibly TRBD1 (5 bases). Germline assignment: CDR1 SGHTA and CDR2 FQGNSA. V was cut by 4 bases and J by 3 bases, with 13 bases left in between. CDR3 length: 14 amino acids. CDR3 DNA sequence: TGTGCCAGCAGCTCCTCACTCAGGGTCTACGAGCAGTACTTC. Protein: CASSSSLRVYEQYF.

J is TRBJ1-1 and V is TRBV19, with D unclear. The germline V gene has CDR1 LNHDA and CDR2 SQIVND (reference sequence). V was trimmed by 0 bases and J by 7 bases, leaving 12 bases between them. The CDR3 has 14 amino acids. Here the CDR3 DNA reads TGTGCCAGTAGTATAGATCAGGCGGCGGGTGAAGCTTTCTTT. Translation gives CASSIDQAAGEAFF.

This clone has a handful of counts. The genes are TRBV4-3 and TRBJ2-7, with 10 bases matching TRBD2. Looked up from germline, CDR1 is LGHNA and CDR2 is YSLEER. V trimming: 3 bases; J trimming: 2 bases; junction bases outside the gene matches: 7. The CDR3 runs 16 residues. CDR3 sequence (DNA): TGCGCCAGCAGCCATGGGACTAGCGCGTATCCCTACGAGCAGTACTTC. This translates into CASSHGTSAYPYEQYF.

A note on this clone: The junction and the germline gene differ at one end; a read error may be behind it. The rearrangement uses TRBV7-2 and TRBJ1-1; no clear D. Germline assignment: CDR1 SGHTA and CDR2 FQGNSA. The CDR3 extends over 13 amino acids. This CDR3 reads CASSLSVKTEAFF. CDR3 bases: TGTGCCAGCAGCTTATCAGTGAAAACTGAAGCTTTCTTT.

This clone is a singleton in its sample. This chain joins TRBV6-4 and TRBJ2-3; 9 nucleotides line up with TRBD2. Per germline, CDR1 MRHNA and CDR2 SNTAGT. V lost 0 bases, J lost 4 bases, and 5 bases stayed unmatched. CDR3 length equals 16 residues. DNA of the CDR3: TGTGCCAGCAGTGACTCGGGGCGGGGGGGCCCAGATACGCAGTATTTT. This codes for CASSDSGRGGPDTQYF.

The chain carries TRBV5-5 and TRBJ2-7; D is unclear. This CDR3 spans 11 amino acids. Trimming shortened V by 2 bases and J by 3 bases, and 3 bases separated the two germline ends. The V gene's germline CDR1 is SGHKS and CDR2 YYEKEE (reference sequence). The CDR3: CASSLHYEQYF. The DNA for the CDR3 is TGTGCCAGCAGCTTACACTACGAGCAGTACTTC.

The rearrangement uses TRBV6-1 and TRBJ2-3; a possible D gene is TRBD2 (6 bases). Between the trimmed V and J ends, which lost 5 bases and 0 bases, there was a span of 12 bases. Germline CDR1 reads MNHNS; CDR2 reads SASEGT. CDR3 length: 15 residues. The CDR3 DNA sequence: TGTGCCAGCAGTTCAACGGGACTTAGCACAGATACGCAGTATTTT. Its translation is CASSSTGLSTDTQYF.

This chain joins TRBV6-5 and TRBJ2-7; 7 bases are shared with TRBD1. This CDR3 has 14 amino acids. The junction had 7 bases not matched to a gene; V was cut back by 6 bases and J by 2 bases. Germline values: CDR1 MNHEY, CDR2 SVGAGI. The CDR3 region has the DNA TGTGCCAGCAGGCCCGACAGGGCCCCCTACGAGCAGTACTTC. It is translated as CASRPDRAPYEQYF.

In DNA form, the CDR3 reads TGTGCCAGCAGTTACCGGGAGTACAATGAGCAGTTCTTC. It specifies CASSYREYNEQFF. The gene calls are TRBV7-9 and TRBJ2-1, with a weak D call TRBD2 (6 bases). Germline-derived CDR1 and CDR2 are SEHNR and FQNEAQ (reference sequence). The CDR3 runs 13 residues. The ends were cut back, 6 bases at V and 4 bases at J, with 10 bases in the middle.

V and J are TRBV5-4 and TRBJ2-1, with a weak D call TRBD2 (6 bases). CDR1 is SGHNT and CDR2 is YYREEE in the germline V gene (reference sequence). V lost 2 bases and J lost 0, with 6 bases in between. The CDR3 totals 14 residues. CDR3 coding DNA: TGTGCCAGCAGCTTAGCGGGCTCCTACAATGAGCAGTTCTTC. Its translation is CASSLAGSYNEQFF.

V gene TRBV19 combines with J gene TRBJ2-3; TRBD2 agrees at 12 bases. In germline, CDR1 is LNHDA, CDR2 SQIVND (reference sequence). Losses at the gene ends were 5 bases for V and 2 bases for J; bases not matched to a gene: 2. There are 15 residues in the CDR3. The CDR3 is CASSGLAGITDTQYF. In DNA form, the CDR3 reads TGTGCCAGTAGTGGACTAGCGGGAATCACAGATACGCAGTATTTT.

This clone appeared a single time. The V gene is TRBV18, the J gene TRBJ1-3; perhaps TRBD1 as D (5 bases). Trimming removed 3 bases at V and 0 bases at J, with 15 bases between. The CDR3 sequence is 17 residues long. Germline CDR1 and CDR2: KGHSH and LQKENI. For the CDR3, the DNA is TGTGCCAGCTCACCGCACCCGGGAGACAGCTCTGGAAACACCATATATTTT. Protein: CASSPHPGDSSGNTIYF.

Only one count was recorded for this clone. This chain connects TRBV7-3 to TRBJ2-1, with unresolved D. CDR1 SGHTA and CDR2 FQGTGA come from the germline V gene. The CDR3 has 15 residues. Trimming shortened V by 3 bases and J by 7 bases, and 16 bases separated the two germline ends. The CDR3 sequence: CASSFTDRIGNEQFF. The CDR3 bases are TGTGCCAGCAGCTTTACCGACCGGATCGGGAATGAGCAGTTCTTC.

V usage is TRBV27 and J usage is TRBJ1-1; no definite D call. The CDR3 sequence is 13 residues long. Between the trimmed V and J ends, which lost 4 bases and 0 bases, there was a span of 6 bases. CDR1 MNHEY and CDR2 SMNVEV come from the germline V gene (reference sequence). For the CDR3, the DNA is TGTGCCAGCAGTTGGAGAATGAACACTGAAGCTTTCTTT. Encoded protein: CASSWRMNTEAFF.

V usage is TRBV29-1 and J usage is TRBJ1-2, with D perhaps matching TRBD1 (5 bases). CDR1 and CDR2 from the germline V gene are SQVTM and ANQGSEA. V was trimmed by 4 bases and J by 0 bases, leaving 12 bases between them. There are 14 residues in the CDR3. The CDR3 reads CSVAGARANYGYTF. DNA for the CDR3: TGCAGCGTTGCTGGGGCCCGTGCTAACTATGGCTACACCTTC. The full variable domain, its missing parts supplied by reference TRBV29-1 and TRBJ1-2, is SAVISQKPSRDICQRGTSLTIQCQVDSQVTMMFWYRQQPGQSLTLIATANQGSEATYESGFVIDKFPISRPNLTFSTLTVSNMSPEDSSIYLCSVAGARANYGYTFGSGTRLTVV.

The V gene is TRBV6-6, the J gene TRBJ2-4, with a tentative D call TRBD1 (6 bases). The germline V gene has CDR1 MNHNY and CDR2 SVGAGI (reference sequence). This CDR3 has 13 amino acids. The V gene lost 6 bases and the J gene lost 12 bases, with 18 bases spanning the gap. The CDR3 loop is CASSTPQGGDQYF. The DNA of the CDR3 is TGTGCCAGCAGCACCCCCCAAGGGGGTGATCAGTACTTC.

The rearrangement links TRBV2 to TRBJ2-7; weak D call: TRBD1 (5 bases). Between the trimmed V and J ends, which lost 3 bases and 11 bases, there was a span of 11 bases. In germline, CDR1 is SNHLY, CDR2 FYNNEI. This CDR3 comprises 11 residues. As DNA, the CDR3 is TGTGCCAGCAGTGACCAGGCCAGGGAGTACTTC. As protein: CASSDQAREYF. Full variable domain (missing parts from reference TRBV2 and TRBJ2-7): EPEVTQTPSHQVTQMGQEVILRCVPISNHLYFYWYRQILGQKVEFLVSFYNNEISEKSEIFDDQFSVERPDGSNFTLKIRSTKLEDSAMYFCASSDQAREYFGPGTRLTVT.

V gene TRBV19 combines with J gene TRBJ2-1; 12 bases align to TRBD2. V dropped 3 bases and J dropped 3; count of bases not matched to a gene: 3. CDR3 length equals 16 residues. The germline gives CDR1 LNHDA, CDR2 SQIVND (reference sequence). CDR3 amino acids: CASSMGTSGFYNEQFF. In DNA, the CDR3 is TGTGCCAGTAGTATGGGGACTAGCGGGTTCTACAATGAGCAGTTCTTC.

The rearrangement uses TRBV7-3 and TRBJ1-6, with D possibly TRBD1 on 5 matching bases. Germline V gives CDR1 SGHTA, CDR2 FQGTGA. The V and J ends lost 6 bases and 5 bases respectively, with 26 bases between them. CDR3 length: 19 residues. CDR3 DNA: TGTGCCAGCAGTCCGTCACCCCTAATCAGGGTAAGGGATAATTCACCCCTCCACTTT. Amino acid sequence: CASSPSPLIRVRDNSPLHF.

This chain links TRBV6-4 with TRBJ2-2; 8 bases align to TRBD2. Germline CDR1 reads MRHNA; CDR2 reads SNTAGT. CDR3 size: 15 residues. V was clipped by 3 bases and J by 4 bases; unmatched bases: 4. Written as DNA, the CDR3 is TGTGCCAGCAGTGAGTTAGCGGGAAGCACCGGGGAGCTGTTTTTT. It specifies CASSELAGSTGELFF.

The chain has TRBV28 and TRBJ2-3; TRBD2 aligns across 8 bases. The V gene end was trimmed by 8 bases and the J gene end by 7 bases; junction bases not matched to a gene: 8. The CDR3 has 13 residues. Germline V lookup: CDR1 MDHEN, CDR2 SYDVKM. CDR3 in DNA: TGTGCCAGCGGGGCGGGGGGTCCCCATACGCAGTATTTT. It is translated as CASGAGGPHTQYF.

The chain links TRBV7-9 to TRBJ1-4; D might be TRBD1 (5 bases). V was shortened by 1 base and J by 4 bases, with 7 bases between the two germline ends. The V gene's germline CDR1 is SEHNR and CDR2 FQNEAQ (reference sequence). The CDR3 consists of 14 residues. CDR3: CASSLGTNNEKLFF. CDR3 nucleotide sequence: TGTGCCAGCAGCTTAGGGACAAATAATGAAAAACTGTTTTTT. Based on the CDR3 plus reference TRBV7-9 and TRBJ1-4, the full variable domain is DTGVSQNPRHKITKRGQNVTFRCDPISEHNRLYWYRQTLGQGPEFLTYFQNEAQLEKSRLLSDRFSAERPKGSFSTLEIQRTEQGDSAMYLCASSLGTNNEKLFFGSGTQLSVL.

The genes are TRBV7-3 and TRBJ2-1; TRBD2 matches 7 bases. CDR3 length: 14 residues. Germline assignment: CDR1 SGHTA and CDR2 FQGTGA. The V segment lost 5 bases and the J segment 6 bases; nucleotides outside the gene matches: 7. CDR3 DNA: TGTGCCAGCAGCCCCGTACTAGCGAGCAATGAGCAGTTCTTC. Amino acid sequence: CASSPVLASNEQFF.

Written as DNA, the CDR3 is TGTGCCAGCAGCGTAGGTCCGGACAGGGATTTAGGTGAAGCTTTCTTT. Translating it yields CASSVGPDRDLGEAFF. The gene calls are TRBV9 and TRBJ1-1, with TRBD1 identical over 8 bases. Germline values: CDR1 SGDLS, CDR2 YYNGEE. Trimming removed 0 bases from V and 7 bases from J; junction bases left unmatched: 11. The CDR3 runs 16 residues.

V and J are TRBV4-3 and TRBJ2-2, with TRBD2 identical over 7 bases. V shed 0 bases, J shed 6 bases, and the junction held 10 bases outside the gene matches. The germline V gene has CDR1 LGHNA and CDR2 YSLEER. The CDR3 length is 17 residues. CDR3 in DNA: TGCGCCAGCAGCCAAGATCTTAACGGGAGGTCCGCCGGGGAGCTGTTTTTT. Translation: CASSQDLNGRSAGELFF.

The genes are TRBV15 and TRBJ2-5; 10 nucleotides agree with TRBD2. Germline V gene lookup returns CDR1 LNHNV and CDR2 YYDKDF (reference sequence). The V and J ends lost 1 base and 4 bases, in that order; junction bases with no gene match: 9. The CDR3 runs to 17 residues. The CDR3 sequence is CATSRGGSGGGRETQYF. CDR3 bases: TGTGCCACCAGCAGAGGAGGAAGCGGGGGGGGGCGAGAGACCCAGTACTTC.

The CDR3 DNA sequence: TGCAGCGTTGAAGAGGCAGGAGAGGGCTACGAGCAGTACTTC. Residues: CSVEEAGEGYEQYF. The genes are TRBV29-1 and TRBJ2-5, with a weak D call TRBD2 (5 bases). The J call is doubtful: the DNA matches TRBJ2-7 better. The CDR3 consists of 14 residues. Germline V lookup: CDR1 SQVTM, CDR2 ANQGSEA.